This T cell receptor beta chain was observed in a study of blood T cell repertoires in COVID-19. Germline-derived CDR1 and CDR2 are DFQATT and SNEGSKA (reference sequence). V was clipped by 3 bases and J by 3 bases, with 15 bases between them. This CDR3 is 15 amino acids long. The count of this clone is one. Profiled with immunoSEQ multiplex PCR; TCRdb holds only in-frame clones, not every one. The sample yields 200,000 to 300,000 clones, about 87% seen once. Sequences were obtained from peripheral blood. The V and J genes are TRBV20-1 and TRBJ1-5, with D hard to call. The TCR sequence derives from a woman between 40 and 50 years old with acute or convalescent COVID-19. The CDR3 spells CSASRAGADNQPQHF. The CDR3 DNA is TGCAGTGCTAGTAGGGCGGGAGCTGACAATCAGCCCCAGCATTTT.